The clone carrying this T cell receptor beta chain has only a few counts. The sample carries other DNA sequences with the same CDR3. The CDR3 has 13 amino acids. Germline CDR1 reads SGHTA; CDR2 reads FQGTGA. Trimming pared 4 bases from V and 3 bases from J, leaving 7 bases between. Expressed TCRB transcripts were sequenced after all isolated RNA was converted to cDNA. Produced via immunoSEQ multiplex PCR; TCRdb's table is partial and in-frame only. In the table there are some 330,000 clones, approximately 11% of which are singletons. The sample is drawn from a study of beta chain features in type 1 diabetes.

J is TRBJ2-1 and V is TRBV7-3; D is perhaps TRBD2 (6 bases). Sequenced sample: naive CD4+ T cells from blood. This clonotype was obtained from a woman aged 25 to 39 in good health. CDR3 protein: CASSSGGYNEQFF. CDR3 nucleotide sequence: TGTGCCAGCAGCTCCGGGGGCTACAATGAGCAGTTCTTC.